This T cell receptor beta chain was recorded in a study of blood T cell repertoires in COVID-19. There are 14 residues in the CDR3. Losses at the gene ends were 8 bases for V and 5 bases for J; bases not matched to a gene: 6. Germline CDR1 MDHEN, CDR2 SYDVKM. Using immunoSEQ multiplex PCR, the repertoire was profiled, and TCRdb retains in-frame clones only, with some absent. The data show fewer than 400,000 clones, around 86% seen once. The chain employs TRBV28 and TRBJ2-2, with 9 positions matching TRBD2. What was sequenced was PBMCs or T cells enriched from blood (not recorded which). This clonotype originated in a man in his fifties or sixties who had recovered from COVID-19. Written as DNA, the CDR3 is TGTGCCAGCGCGGGAGGGCCTAGAACCGGGGAGCTGTTTTTT. Residues: CASAGGPRTGELFF.